This T cell receptor (beta chain) emerged from a study of blood T cell repertoires in COVID-19. About the study: Sites in the United States, Italy and Spain provided acute and convalescent COVID-19 samples.

The CDR3 spans 16 residues. The V and J ends lost 3 bases and 3 bases, in that order; junction bases with no gene match: 10. The germline gives CDR1 SGHAT, CDR2 FQNNGV. TCRdb keeps only in-frame clones here, not all; method: immunoSEQ multiplex PCR. The sample lists about 330,000 clones; more than 75% were seen once. The chain has TRBV11-2 and TRBJ2-7; 8 bases are a match to TRBD2. The sequence derives from a woman aged 45-59 years with active or convalescent COVID-19. The sequencing sample was made of peripheral blood. The CDR3 sequence: CASSLNSGNPIYEQYF. DNA for the CDR3: TGTGCCAGCAGCTTGAATAGCGGGAACCCCATCTACGAGCAGTACTTC.